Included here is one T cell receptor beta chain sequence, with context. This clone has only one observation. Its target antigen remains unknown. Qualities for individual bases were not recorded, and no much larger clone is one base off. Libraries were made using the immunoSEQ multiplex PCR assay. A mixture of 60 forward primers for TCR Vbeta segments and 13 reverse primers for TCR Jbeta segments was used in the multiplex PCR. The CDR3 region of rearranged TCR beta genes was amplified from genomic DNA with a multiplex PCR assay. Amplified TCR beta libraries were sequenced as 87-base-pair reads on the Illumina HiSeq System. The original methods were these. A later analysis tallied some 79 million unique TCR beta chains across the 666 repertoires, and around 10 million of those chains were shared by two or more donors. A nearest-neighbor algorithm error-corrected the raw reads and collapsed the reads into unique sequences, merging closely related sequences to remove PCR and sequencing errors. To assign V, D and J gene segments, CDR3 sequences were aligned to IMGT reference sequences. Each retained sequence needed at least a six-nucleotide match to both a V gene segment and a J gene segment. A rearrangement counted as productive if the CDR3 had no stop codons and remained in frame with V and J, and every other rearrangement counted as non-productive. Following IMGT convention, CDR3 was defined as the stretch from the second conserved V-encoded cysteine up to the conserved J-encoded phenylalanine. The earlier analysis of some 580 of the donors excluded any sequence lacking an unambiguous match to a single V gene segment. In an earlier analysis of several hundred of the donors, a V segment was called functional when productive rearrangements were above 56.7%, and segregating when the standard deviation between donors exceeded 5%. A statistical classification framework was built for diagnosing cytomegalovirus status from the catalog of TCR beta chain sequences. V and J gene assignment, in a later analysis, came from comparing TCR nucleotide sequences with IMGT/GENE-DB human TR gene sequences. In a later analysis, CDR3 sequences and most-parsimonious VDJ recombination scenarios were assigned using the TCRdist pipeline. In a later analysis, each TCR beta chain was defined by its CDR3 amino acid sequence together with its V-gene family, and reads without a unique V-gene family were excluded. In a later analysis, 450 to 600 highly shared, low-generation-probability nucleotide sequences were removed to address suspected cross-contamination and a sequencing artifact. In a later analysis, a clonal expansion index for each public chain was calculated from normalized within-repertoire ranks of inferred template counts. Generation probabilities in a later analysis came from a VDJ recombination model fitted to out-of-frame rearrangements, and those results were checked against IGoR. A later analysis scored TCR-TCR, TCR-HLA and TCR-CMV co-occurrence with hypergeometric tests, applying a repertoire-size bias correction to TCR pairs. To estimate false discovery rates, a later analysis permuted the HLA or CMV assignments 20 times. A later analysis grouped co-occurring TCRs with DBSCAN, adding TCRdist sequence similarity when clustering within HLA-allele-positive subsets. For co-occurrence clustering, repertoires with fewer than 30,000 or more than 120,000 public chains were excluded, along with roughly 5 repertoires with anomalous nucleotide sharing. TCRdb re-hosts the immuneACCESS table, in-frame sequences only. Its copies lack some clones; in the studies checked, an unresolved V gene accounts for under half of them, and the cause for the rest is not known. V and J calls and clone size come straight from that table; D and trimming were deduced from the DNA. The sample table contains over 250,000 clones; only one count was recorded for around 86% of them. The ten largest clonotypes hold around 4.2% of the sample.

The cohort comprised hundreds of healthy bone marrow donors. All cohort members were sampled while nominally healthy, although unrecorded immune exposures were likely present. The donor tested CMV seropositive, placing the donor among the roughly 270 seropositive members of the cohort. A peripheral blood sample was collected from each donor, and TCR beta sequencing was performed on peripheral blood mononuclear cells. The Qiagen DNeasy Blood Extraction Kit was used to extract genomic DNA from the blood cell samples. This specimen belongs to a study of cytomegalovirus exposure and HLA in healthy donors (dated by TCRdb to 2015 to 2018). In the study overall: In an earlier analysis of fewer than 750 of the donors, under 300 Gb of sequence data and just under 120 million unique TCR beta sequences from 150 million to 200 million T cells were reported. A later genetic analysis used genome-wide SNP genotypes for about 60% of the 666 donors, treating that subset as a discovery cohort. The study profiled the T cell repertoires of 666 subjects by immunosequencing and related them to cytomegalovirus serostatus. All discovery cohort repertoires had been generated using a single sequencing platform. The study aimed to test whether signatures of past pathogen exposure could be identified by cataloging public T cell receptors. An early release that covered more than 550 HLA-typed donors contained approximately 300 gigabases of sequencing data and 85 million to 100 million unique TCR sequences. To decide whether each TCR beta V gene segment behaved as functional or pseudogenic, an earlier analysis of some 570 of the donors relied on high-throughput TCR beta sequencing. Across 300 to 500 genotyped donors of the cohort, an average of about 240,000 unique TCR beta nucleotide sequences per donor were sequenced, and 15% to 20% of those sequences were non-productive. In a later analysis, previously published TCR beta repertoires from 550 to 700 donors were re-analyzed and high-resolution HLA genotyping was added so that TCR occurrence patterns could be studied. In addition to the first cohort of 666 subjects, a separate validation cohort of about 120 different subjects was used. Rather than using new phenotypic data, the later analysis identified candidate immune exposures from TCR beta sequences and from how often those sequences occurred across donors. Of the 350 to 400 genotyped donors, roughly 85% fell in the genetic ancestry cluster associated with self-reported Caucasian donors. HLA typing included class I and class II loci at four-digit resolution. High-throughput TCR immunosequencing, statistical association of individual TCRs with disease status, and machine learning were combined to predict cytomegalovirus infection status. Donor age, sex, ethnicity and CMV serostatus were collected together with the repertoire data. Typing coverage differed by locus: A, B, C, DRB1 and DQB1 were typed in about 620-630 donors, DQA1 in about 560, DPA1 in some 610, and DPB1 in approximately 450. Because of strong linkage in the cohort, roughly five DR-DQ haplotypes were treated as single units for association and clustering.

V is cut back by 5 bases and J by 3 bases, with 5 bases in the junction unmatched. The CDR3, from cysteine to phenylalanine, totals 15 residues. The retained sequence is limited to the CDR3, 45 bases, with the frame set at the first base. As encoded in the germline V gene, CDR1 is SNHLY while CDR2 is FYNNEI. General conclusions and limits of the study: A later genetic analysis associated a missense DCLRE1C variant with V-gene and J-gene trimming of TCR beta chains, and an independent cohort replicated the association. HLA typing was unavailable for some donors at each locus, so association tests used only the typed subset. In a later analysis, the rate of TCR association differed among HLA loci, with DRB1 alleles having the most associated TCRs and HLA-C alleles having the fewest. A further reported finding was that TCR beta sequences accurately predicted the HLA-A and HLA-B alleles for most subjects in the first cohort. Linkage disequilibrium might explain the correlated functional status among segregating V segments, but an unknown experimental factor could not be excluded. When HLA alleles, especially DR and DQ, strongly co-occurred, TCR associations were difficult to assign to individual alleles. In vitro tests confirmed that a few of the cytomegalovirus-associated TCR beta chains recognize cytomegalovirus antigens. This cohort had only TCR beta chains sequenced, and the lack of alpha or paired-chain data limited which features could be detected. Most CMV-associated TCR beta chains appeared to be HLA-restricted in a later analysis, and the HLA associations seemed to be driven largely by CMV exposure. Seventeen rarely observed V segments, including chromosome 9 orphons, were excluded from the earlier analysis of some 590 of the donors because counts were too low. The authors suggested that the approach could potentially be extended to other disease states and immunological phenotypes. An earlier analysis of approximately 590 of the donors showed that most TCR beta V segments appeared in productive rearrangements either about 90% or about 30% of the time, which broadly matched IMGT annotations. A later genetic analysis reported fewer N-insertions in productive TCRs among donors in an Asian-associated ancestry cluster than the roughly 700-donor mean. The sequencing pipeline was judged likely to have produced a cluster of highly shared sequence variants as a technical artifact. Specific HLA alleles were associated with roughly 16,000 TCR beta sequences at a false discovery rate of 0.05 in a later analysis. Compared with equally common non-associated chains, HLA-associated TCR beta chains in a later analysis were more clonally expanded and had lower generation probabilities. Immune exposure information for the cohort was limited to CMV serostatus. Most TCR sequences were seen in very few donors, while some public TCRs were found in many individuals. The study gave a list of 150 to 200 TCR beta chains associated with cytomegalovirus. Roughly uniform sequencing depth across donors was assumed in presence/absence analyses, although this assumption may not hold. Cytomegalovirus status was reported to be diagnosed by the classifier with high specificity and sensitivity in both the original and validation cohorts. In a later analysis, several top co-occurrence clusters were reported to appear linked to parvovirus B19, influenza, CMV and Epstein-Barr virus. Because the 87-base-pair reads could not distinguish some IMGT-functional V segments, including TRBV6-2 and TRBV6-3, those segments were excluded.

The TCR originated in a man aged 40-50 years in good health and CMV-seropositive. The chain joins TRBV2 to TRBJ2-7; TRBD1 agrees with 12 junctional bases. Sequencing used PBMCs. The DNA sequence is TGTGCCAGCAGTACCCGGGACAGGGGGCTCTACGAGCAGTACTTC. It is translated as CASSTRDRGLYEQYF.